The rows below give T cell receptor beta chains drawn from one sample of a study of control samples from healthy donors and cancer patients. Clones were read by immunoSEQ multiplex PCR, and TCRdb kept only the in-frame ones, dropping some. Here the sample spans about 52,000 clones, 85% to 95% being singletons. Source material: blood. The receptors were gathered from a man younger than 40 in good health. Both conserved end residues are part of each CDR3. Fields, in order: D gene, J gene, V gene, CDR3 length, CDR3 protein. A D gene is named only where the DNA matches it firmly.

D: TRBD2
J: TRBJ2-1
V: TRBV7-3
length: 18
CDR3: CASSLTLGLVSSYNEQFF

D: NA
J: TRBJ2-3
V: TRBV30
length: 12
CDR3: CAWSLSTDTQYF

D: TRBD1
J: TRBJ1-5
V: TRBV6-6
length: 14
CDR3: CASTRQGVNQPQHF

D: NA
J: TRBJ1-4
V: TRBV5-5
length: 12
CDR3: CASSFGEEKLFF

D: TRBD1
J: TRBJ2-7
V: TRBV28
length: 15
CDR3: CASSPDRVSSYEQYF

D: NA
J: TRBJ2-2
V: TRBV7-9
length: 15
CDR3: CASSLLQRNTGELFF

D: NA
J: TRBJ1-1
V: TRBV28
length: 15
CDR3: CASRPPRERDTEAFF

D: NA
J: TRBJ2-2
V: TRBV6-6
length: 14
CDR3: CASSDTGDTGELFF

D: NA
J: TRBJ2-7
V: TRBV24-1
length: 14
CDR3: CATSGSADSYEQYF

D: NA
J: TRBJ1-4
V: TRBV7-9
length: 12
CDR3: CASSLVQEKLFF

D: NA
J: TRBJ2-4
V: TRBV10-3
length: 17
CDR3: CAISETRTGTGGNIQYF

D: TRBD1
J: TRBJ2-1
V: TRBV5-1
length: 14
CDR3: CASEKGQGLNEQFF

D: NA
J: TRBJ2-7
V: TRBV24-1
length: 15
CDR3: CATSDVSQGTYEQYF

D: NA
J: TRBJ2-7
V: TRBV13
length: 15
CDR3: CASSRGHLEAYEQYF

D: NA
J: TRBJ1-6
V: TRBV19
length: 14
CDR3: CASKDQGGNSPLHF

D: TRBD1
J: TRBJ1-1
V: TRBV5-4
length: 13
CDR3: CASRGGQGLKGVF